Sequencing of this T cell receptor (beta chain) was carried out in a study of regulatory T cells in long-lasting Graves disease. Notes on the study in general: What was studied was peripheral blood only, and not thyroid tissue.

The CDR3 is 15 amino acids. The V gene end was trimmed by 4 bases and the J gene end by 10 bases; junction bases not matched to a gene: 9. Germline V lookup: CDR1 SEHNR, CDR2 FQNEAQ (reference sequence). The time point was: newly diagnosed GD, antithyroid drugs for less than 3 months. PBMC RNA was the source of the TCR library. Into tubes containing EDTA, approximately 9.4 milliliters of peripheral blood were drawn. Arm-PCR of CDR3 regions with iRepertoire HTBI primers generated TCR beta libraries. Each CDR3 protein gets one entry after TCRdb re-called the multiplex PCR reads with MiXCR. The repertoire holds 350,000 to 450,000 distinct CDR3 sequences, with 12% as singletons. This clonotype was counted only a few times. No antigen is known for it. These data were also reused for a study on T cells in Graves' hyperthyroidism and ophthalmopathy. Per that paper: Across 18 months, stable Graves' hyperthyroidism was marked by no progression to ophthalmopathy. The study left out patients who had uncontrolled infection, other autoimmune disease, pregnancy or lactation.

The sequenced sample was peripheral blood mononuclear cells (PBMCs), obtained at new diagnosis, from a patient treated with antithyroid drugs. The chain links TRBV7-9 to TRBJ2-1; 11 nucleotides agree with TRBD2. The TCR sequence derives from a woman younger than 30 with Graves disease. The CDR3 sequence: CASSWAGLAGGEQFF. CDR3 nucleotide sequence: TGTGCCAGCAGCTGGGCCGGGCTAGCGGGGGGAGAGCAGTTCTTC. Combining the CDR3 with reference TRBV7-9 and TRBJ2-1 gives the whole variable domain DTGVSQNPRHKITKRGQNVTFRCDPISEHNRLYWYRQTLGQGPEFLTYFQNEAQLEKSRLLSDRFSAERPKGSFSTLEIQRTEQGDSAMYLCASSWAGLAGGEQFFGPGTRLTVL.